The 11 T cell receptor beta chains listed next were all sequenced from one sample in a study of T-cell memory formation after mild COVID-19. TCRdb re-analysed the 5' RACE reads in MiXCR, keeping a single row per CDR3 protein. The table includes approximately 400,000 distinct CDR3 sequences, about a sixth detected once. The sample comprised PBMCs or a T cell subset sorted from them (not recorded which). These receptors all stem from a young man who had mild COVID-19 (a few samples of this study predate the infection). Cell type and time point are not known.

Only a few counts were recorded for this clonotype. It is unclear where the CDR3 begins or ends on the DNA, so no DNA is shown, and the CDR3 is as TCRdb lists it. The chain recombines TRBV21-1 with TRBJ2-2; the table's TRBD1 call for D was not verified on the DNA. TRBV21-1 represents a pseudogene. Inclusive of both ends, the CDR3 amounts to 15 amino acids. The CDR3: CASSPVGRGSGELFF.

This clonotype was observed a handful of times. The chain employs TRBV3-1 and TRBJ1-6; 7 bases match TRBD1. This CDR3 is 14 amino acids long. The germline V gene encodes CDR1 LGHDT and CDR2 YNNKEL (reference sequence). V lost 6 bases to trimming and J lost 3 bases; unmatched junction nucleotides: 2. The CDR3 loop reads CASRRDSYNSPLHF. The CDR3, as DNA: TGTGCCAGCAGACGGGACAGCTATAATTCACCCCTCCACTTT.

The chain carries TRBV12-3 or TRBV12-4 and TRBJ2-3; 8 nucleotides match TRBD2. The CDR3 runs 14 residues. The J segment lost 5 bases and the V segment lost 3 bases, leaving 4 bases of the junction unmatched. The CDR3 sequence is CASSFNGGGDTQYF. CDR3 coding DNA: TGTGCCAGCAGTTTTAACGGGGGGGGAGATACGCAGTATTTT.

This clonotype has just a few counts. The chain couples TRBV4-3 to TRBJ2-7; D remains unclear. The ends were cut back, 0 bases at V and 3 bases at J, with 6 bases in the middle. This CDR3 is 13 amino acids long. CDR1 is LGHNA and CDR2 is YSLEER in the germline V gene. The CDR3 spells CASSQDMGYEQYF. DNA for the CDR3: TGCGCCAGCAGCCAAGATATGGGCTACGAGCAGTACTTC.

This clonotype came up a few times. The CDR3 loop reads CASSRQTRGQDTEAFF. In nucleotides, the CDR3 is TGCGCCAGCAGTCGCCAAACCAGGGGGCAGGACACTGAAGCTTTCTTT. The chain uses TRBV5-1 and TRBJ1-1; 8 bases map to TRBD1. Germline values: CDR1 SGHRS, CDR2 YFSETQ. J was trimmed by 3 bases and V by 5 bases; bases with no gene match: 12. This CDR3 region has 16 residues.

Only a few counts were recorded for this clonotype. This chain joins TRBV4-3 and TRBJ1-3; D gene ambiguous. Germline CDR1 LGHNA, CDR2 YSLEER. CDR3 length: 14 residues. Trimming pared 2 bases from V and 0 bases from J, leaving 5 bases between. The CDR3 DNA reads TGCGCCAGCAGCCAAAGACGCTCTGGAAACACCATATATTTT. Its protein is CASSQRRSGNTIYF.

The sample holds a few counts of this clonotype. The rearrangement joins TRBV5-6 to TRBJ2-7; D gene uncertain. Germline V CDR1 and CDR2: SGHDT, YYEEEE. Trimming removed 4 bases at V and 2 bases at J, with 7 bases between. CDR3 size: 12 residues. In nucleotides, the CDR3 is TGTGCCAGCAGCCTGGCCACCTACGAGCAGTACGTC. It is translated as CASSLATYEQYV.

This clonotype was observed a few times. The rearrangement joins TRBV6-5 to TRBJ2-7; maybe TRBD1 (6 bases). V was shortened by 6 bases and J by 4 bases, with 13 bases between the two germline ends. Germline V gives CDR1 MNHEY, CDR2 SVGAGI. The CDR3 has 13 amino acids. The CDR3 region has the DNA TGTGCCAGCAGCGACAGGAATTCTTACGAGCAGTACGTC. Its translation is CASSDRNSYEQYV.

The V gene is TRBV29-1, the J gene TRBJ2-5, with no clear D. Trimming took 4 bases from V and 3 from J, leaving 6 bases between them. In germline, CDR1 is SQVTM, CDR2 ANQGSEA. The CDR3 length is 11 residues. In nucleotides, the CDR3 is TGCAGCGTTGTAATGGAAGAGACCCAGTACTTC. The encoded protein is CSVVMEETQYF.

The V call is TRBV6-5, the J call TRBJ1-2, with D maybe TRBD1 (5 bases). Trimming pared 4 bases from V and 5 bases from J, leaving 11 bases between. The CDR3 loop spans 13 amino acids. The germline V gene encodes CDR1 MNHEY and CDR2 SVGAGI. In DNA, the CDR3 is TGTGCCAGCAGTTCCTTGGGGGGGTATGGCTACACCTTC. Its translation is CASSSLGGYGYTF.

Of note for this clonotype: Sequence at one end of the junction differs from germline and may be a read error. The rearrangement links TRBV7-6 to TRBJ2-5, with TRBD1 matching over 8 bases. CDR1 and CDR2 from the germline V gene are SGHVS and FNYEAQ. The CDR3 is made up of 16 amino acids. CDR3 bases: TGTGCCAGCAGCTTAGGGTCAGGGGGCCCCCAAGAGACACAGTACTTC. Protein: CASSLGSGGPQETQYF.